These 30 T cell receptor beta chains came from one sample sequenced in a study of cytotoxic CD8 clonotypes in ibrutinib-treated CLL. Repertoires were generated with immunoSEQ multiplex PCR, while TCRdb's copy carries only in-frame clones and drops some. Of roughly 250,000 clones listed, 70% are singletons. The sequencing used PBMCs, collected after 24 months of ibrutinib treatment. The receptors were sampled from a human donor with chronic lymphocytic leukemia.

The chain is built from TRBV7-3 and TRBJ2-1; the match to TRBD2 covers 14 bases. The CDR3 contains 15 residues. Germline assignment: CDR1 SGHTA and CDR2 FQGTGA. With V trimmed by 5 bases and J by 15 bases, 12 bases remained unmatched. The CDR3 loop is CASSPAGTSGSLGFF. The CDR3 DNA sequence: TGTGCCAGCAGCCCTGCCGGGACTAGCGGGAGCCTGGGGTTCTTC.

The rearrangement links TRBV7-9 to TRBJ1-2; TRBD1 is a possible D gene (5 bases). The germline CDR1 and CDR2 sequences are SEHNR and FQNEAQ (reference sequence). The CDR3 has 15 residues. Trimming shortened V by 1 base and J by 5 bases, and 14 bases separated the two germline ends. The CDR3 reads CASSLVSGRGYGYTF. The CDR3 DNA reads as TGTGCCAGCAGCTTAGTTTCAGGCCGGGGGTATGGCTACACCTTC.

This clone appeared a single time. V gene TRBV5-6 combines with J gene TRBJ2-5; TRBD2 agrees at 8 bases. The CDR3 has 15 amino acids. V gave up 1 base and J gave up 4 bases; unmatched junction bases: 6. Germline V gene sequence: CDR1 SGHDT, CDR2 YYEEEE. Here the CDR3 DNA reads TGTGCCAGCAGCTTGAGGGCGGGAGGAACAGAGACCCAGTACTTC. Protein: CASSLRAGGTETQYF.

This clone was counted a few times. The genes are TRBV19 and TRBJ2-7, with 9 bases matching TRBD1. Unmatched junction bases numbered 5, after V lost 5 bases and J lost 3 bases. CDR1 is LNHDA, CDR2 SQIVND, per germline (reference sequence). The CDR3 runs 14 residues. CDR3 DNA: TGTGCCAGTAGTTCCACAGGGGGCATCTACGAGCAGTACTTC. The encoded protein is CASSSTGGIYEQYF.

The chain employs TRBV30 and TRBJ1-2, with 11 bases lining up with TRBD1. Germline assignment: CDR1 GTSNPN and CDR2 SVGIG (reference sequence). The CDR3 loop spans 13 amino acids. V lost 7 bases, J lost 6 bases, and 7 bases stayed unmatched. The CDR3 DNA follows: TGTGCCTTCTCCGGGACAGGGGGAAATGGCTACACCTTC. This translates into CAFSGTGGNGYTF.

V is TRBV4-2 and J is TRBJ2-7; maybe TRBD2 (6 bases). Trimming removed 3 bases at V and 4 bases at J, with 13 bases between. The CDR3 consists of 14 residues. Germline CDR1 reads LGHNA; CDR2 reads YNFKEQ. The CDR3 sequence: CASSQEGRGYEQYF. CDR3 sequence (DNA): TGTGCCAGCAGCCAGGAGGGACGGGGGTACGAGCAGTACTTC.

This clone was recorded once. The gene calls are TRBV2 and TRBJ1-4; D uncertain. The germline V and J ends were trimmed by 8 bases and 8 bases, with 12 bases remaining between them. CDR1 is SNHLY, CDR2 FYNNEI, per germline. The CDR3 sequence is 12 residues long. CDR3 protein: CASSIGQEKLFF. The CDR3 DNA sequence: TGTGCCAGCTCGATTGGGCAAGAAAAACTGTTTTTT. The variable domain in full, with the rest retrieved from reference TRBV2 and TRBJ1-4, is EPEVTQTPSHQVTQMGQEVILRCVPISNHLYFYWYRQILGQKVEFLVSFYNNEISEKSEIFDDQFSVERPDGSNFTLKIRSTKLEDSAMYFCASSIGQEKLFFGSGTQLSVL.

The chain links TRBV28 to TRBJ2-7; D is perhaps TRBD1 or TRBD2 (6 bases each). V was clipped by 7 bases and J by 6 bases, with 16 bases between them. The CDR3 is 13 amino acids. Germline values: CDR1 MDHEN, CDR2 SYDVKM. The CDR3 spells CASKWGARSEQYF. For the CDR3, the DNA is TGTGCCAGCAAGTGGGGGGCGCGGTCCGAGCAGTACTTC.

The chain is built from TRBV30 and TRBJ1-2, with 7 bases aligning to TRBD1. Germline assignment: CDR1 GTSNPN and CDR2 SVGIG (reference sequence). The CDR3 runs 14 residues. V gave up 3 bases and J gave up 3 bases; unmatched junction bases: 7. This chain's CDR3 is CAWRGQLAYYGYTF. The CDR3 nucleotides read TGTGCCTGGAGGGGACAGTTGGCTTACTATGGCTACACCTTC. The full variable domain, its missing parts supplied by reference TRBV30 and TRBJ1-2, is SQTIHQWPATLVQPVGSPLSLECTVEGTSNPNLYWYRQAAGRGLQLLFYSVGIGQISSEVPQNLSASRPQDRQFILSSKKLLLSDSGFYLCAWRGQLAYYGYTFGSGTRLTVV.

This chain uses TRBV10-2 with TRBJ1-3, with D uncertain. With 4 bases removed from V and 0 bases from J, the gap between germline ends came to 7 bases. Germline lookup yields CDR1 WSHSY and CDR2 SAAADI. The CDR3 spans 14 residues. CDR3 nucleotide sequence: TGCGCCAGCAGTGCTAGGAGCTCTGGAAACACCATATATTTT. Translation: CASSARSSGNTIYF.

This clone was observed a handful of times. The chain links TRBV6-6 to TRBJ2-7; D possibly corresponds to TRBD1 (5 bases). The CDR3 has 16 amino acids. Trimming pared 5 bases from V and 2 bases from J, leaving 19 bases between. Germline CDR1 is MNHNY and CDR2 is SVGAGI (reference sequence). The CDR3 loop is CASSTYRTSPTYEQYF. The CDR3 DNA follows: TGTGCCAGCAGTACTTATCGGACATCCCCCACCTACGAGCAGTACTTC.

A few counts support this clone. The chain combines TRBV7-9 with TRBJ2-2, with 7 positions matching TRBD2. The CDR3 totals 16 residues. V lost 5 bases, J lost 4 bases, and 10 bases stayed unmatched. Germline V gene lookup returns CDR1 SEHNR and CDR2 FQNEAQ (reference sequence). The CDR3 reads CASSTRAGISTGELFF. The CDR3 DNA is TGTGCCAGCAGCACGCGAGCGGGGATTTCCACCGGGGAGCTGTTTTTT.

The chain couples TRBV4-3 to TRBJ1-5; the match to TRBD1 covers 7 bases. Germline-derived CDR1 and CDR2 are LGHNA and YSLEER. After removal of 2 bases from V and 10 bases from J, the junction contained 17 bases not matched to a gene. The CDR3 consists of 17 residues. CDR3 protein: CASSQSYRDSLISPQHF. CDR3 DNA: TGCGCCAGCAGCCAATCCTACCGGGACAGCTTGATCAGCCCCCAGCATTTT.

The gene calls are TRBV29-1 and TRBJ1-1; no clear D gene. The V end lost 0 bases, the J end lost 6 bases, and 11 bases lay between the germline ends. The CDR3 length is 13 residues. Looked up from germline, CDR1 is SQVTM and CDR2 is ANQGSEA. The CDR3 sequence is CSVEDGYKSEAFF. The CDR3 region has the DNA TGCAGCGTTGAAGACGGGTACAAGTCTGAAGCTTTCTTT. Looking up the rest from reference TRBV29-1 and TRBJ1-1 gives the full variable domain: SAVISQKPSRDICQRGTSLTIQCQVDSQVTMMFWYRQQPGQSLTLIATANQGSEATYESGFVIDKFPISRPNLTFSTLTVSNMSPEDSSIYLCSVEDGYKSEAFFGQGTRLTVV.

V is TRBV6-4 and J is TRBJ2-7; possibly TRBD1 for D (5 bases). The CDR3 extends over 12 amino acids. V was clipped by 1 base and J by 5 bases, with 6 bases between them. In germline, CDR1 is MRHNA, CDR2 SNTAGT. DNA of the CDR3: TGTGCCAGCAGTGACTGGGGCAACGAGCAGTACTTC. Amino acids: CASSDWGNEQYF.

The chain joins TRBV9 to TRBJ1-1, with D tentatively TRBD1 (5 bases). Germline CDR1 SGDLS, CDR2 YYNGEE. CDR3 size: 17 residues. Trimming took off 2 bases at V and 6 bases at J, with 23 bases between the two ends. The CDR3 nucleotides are TGTGCCAGCAGCGTGGGGCAAACTACAGAGAAAGAGTCTGAAGCTTTCTTT. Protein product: CASSVGQTTEKESEAFF.

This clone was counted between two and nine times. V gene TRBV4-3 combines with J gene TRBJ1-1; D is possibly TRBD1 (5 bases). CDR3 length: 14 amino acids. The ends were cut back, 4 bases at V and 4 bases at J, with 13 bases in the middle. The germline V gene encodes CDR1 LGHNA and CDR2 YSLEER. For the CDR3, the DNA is TGCGCCAGCAGCCGCACTTCAGGGTTCACTGAAGCTTTCTTT. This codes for CASSRTSGFTEAFF.

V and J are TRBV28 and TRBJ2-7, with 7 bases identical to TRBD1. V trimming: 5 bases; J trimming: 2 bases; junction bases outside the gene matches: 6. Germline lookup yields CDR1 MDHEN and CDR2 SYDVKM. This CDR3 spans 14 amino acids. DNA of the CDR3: TGTGCCAGCAGTGGGCAGGGGGATCCCTACGAGCAGTACTTC. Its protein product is CASSGQGDPYEQYF. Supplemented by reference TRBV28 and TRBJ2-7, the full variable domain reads DVKVTQSSRYLVKRTGEKVFLECVQDMDHENMFWYRQDPGLGLRLIYFSYDVKMKEKGDIPEGYSVSREKKERFSLILESASTNQTSMYLCASSGQGDPYEQYFGPGTRLTVT.

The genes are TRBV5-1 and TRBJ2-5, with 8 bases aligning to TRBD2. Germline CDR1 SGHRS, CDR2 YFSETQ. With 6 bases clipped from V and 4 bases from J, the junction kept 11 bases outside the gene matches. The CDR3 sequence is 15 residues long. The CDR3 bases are TGCGCCAGCAACAGTGTGAGCGGGAGTACAGAGACCCAGTACTTC. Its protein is CASNSVSGSTETQYF.

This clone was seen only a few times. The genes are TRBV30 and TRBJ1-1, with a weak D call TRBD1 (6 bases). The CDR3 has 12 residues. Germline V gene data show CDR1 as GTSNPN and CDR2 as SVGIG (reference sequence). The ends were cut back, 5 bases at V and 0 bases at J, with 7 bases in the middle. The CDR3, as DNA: TGTGCCTGGGGACAGCTGAACACTGAAGCTTTCTTT. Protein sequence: CAWGQLNTEAFF.

CDR3 sequence: CSAQVEGQPQHF. Here the CDR3 DNA reads TGCAGCGCTCAGGTGGAGGGGCAGCCCCAGCATTTT. The rearrangement links TRBV29-1 to TRBJ1-5; the D gene is possibly TRBD1 (5 bases). Germline V gene lookup returns CDR1 SQVTM and CDR2 ANQGSEA. The CDR3 consists of 12 residues. Between the trimmed V and J ends, which lost 7 bases and 7 bases, there was a span of 14 bases.

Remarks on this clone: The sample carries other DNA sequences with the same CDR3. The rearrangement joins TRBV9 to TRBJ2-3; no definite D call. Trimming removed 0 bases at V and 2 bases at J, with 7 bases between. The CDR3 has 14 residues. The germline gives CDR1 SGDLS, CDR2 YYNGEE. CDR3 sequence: CASSVAQSTDTQYF. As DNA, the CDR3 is TGTGCCAGCAGCGTAGCCCAATCCACAGATACGCAGTATTTT.

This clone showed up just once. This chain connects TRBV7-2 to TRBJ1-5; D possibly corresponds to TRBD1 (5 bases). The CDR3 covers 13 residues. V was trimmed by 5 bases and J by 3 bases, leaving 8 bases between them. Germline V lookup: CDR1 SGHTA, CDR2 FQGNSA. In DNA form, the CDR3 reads TGTGCCAGCAGCCCCGGGACCAATCAGCCCCAGCATTTT. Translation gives CASSPGTNQPQHF.

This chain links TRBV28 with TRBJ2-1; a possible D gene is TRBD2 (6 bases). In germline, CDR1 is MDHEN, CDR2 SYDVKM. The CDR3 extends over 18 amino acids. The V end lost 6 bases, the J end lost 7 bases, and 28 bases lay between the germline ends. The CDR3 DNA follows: TGTGCCAGCAGCCCCGGAGCCGACGGGAGAGGGCCGAGGAATGAGCAGTTCTTC. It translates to CASSPGADGRGPRNEQFF.

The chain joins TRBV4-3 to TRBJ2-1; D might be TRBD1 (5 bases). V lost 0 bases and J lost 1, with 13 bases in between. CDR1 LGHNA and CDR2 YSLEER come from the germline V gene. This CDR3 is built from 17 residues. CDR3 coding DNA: TGCGCCAGCAGCCAAGATTATAGGACACCTTCCTACAATGAGCAGTTCTTC. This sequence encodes CASSQDYRTPSYNEQFF.

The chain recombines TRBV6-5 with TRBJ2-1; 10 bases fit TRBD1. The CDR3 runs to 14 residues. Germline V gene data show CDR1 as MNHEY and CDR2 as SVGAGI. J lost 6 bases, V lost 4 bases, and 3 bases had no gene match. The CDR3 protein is CASSLGTGVNEQFF. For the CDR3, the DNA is TGTGCCAGCAGTTTGGGGACAGGGGTCAATGAGCAGTTCTTC.

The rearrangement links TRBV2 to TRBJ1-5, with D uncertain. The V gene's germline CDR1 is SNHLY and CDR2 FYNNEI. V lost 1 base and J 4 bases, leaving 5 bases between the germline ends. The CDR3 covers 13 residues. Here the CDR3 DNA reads TGTGCCAGCAGTGAAGGACGGAATCAGCCCCAGCATTTT. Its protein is CASSEGRNQPQHF.

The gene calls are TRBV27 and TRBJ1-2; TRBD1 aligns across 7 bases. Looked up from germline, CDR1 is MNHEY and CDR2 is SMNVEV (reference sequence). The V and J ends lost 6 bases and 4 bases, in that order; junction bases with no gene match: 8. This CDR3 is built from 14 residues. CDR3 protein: CASRTGTAPYGYTF. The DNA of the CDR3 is TGTGCCAGCAGAACCGGGACAGCACCCTATGGCTACACCTTC.

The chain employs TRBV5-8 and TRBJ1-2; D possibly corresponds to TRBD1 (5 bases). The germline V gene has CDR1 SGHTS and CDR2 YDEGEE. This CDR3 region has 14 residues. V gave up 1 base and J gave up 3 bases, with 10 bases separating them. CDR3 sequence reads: CASSLRGDYYGYTF. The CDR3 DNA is TGTGCCAGCAGCTTGAGAGGGGACTACTATGGCTACACCTTC.

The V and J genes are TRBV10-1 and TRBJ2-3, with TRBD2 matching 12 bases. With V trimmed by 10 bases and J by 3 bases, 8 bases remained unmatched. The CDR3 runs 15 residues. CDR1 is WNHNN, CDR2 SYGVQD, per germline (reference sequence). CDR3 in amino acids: CATIPSGRGTDTQYF. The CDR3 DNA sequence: TGCGCCACCATACCTAGCGGGAGGGGGACAGATACGCAGTATTTT.